The following is a TCR beta chain sequence with its context. Its antigen remains unidentified. Base qualities were left out, and no much larger clone turns up one base away. This record comes from a study of blood T cells in healthy people across ages (dated by TCRdb to the mid-2010s). Study-wide context: In model experiments, template switching captured about one uniquely barcoded TCR beta cDNA molecule for every two T cells. To track age-related changes in TCR beta repertoire diversity, the study relied on deep sequencing normalized with unique cDNA molecular identifiers. Four age groups were formed from the donors: young (average approximately 15 years), middle-aged (approximately 39), aged (about 62) and long-lived (more than 75). To avoid experimental bias, donors of different ages were spread randomly across the sequencing lanes. Two additional independent replicas of 1 million unique cDNA reads from the same blood draw were analyzed for two donors (one aged 18 to 29 and one aged 80 or older).

Study-level results and caveats: Compared with the aged group, the long-lived group had more naive CD4+ T cells, fewer expanded clones and increased TCR diversity, a pattern suggesting age selection. Because the CMV infection status of the donors was unknown, age-related changes in expanded clonotypes may potentially have been confounded. Conclusive comparison of naive and antigen-experienced compartments was prevented by the profiling of bulk unsorted PBMCs. A strong correlation was found between observed TCR beta diversity and the percentage of naive T cells measured by flow cytometry. Estimates of total diversity based on one million sequenced T cells were regarded as lower bounds and as underestimates. As age increased, observed TCR beta diversity per million T cells dropped in a roughly linear way, and a significant reduction was already evident by age 40.

The library was made by 5' RACE. The second PCR ran for about 6 to 12 cycles and used a J-beta primer mix along with a sample-barcoded 5' primer. Each TCR beta cDNA molecule received a unique molecular identifier from a template-switch 5' adaptor carrying 12 random nucleotides. Each sample yielded at least 2.5 million CDR3-containing paired-end reads. First-strand cDNA was synthesized from all RNA with the Mint cDNA synthesis kit, primed by a TRBC-specific oligonucleotide. After uracil-DNA glycosylase treatment, a first 18-cycle PCR used universal primers M1SS and BC2_uni_R on all cDNA. Under the source paper's analysis protocol: Normalization of each sample was performed by random selection of 1 million high-quality reads, each carrying a distinct molecular identifier. Instead of being binned into consensus sequences, reads that shared molecular identifiers were thrown out. CDR3 identification, clonotype clustering and error correction used MiTCR with a Q25 quality threshold and the strictest error-elimination algorithm. A nonparametric unseen species model with Euler transformation was used to estimate lower-bound total TCR beta diversity. TCRdb passed the public sequencing reads through fastp at Q25 and MiXCR, retaining productive beta sequences. All rows with the same CDR3 protein become a single entry with the most common DNA and genes. V and J calls and clone size were set by TCRdb, not the authors. A total of around 1,900,000 distinct CDR3 sequences appear in this sample, roughly two fifths of them only once. In total, the top ten clones hold under 25% of the sample.

CDR1 and CDR2 were assigned from the germline V gene as MDHEN and SYDVKM. The V and J ends are trimmed by 3 bases and 0 bases, leaving 9 bases between them. The CDR3 runs 16 residues from the cysteine to the phenylalanine. The CDR3 DNA has 48 bases and is translated from base 1. Systemically healthy Caucasian individuals from Russia, 39 in total and aged roughly 6 to 100 years, were included as donors. Roughly 10 milliliters of peripheral blood were drawn from each donor into EDTA-treated Vacutainer tubes. Ficoll-Paque density-gradient centrifugation was used to isolate PBMCs, with at least 7 million per sample. Total RNA was extracted from PBMCs with Trizol reagent, with at least 6 micrograms obtained per sample. Naive CD45RAhigh/CD27high T cell percentages were measured by flow cytometry on a PBMC aliquot from every donor.

Sequencing used blood. This receptor was obtained from a human donor in good health. Recombination connected TRBV28 to TRBJ2-6; matching of 6 bases hints at TRBD2 as the D gene. This receptor has the CDR3 CASSFRGLSGANVLTF. Read as DNA, the sequence is TGTGCCAGCAGTTTCCGGGGACTCTCTGGGGCCAACGTCCTGACTTTC.